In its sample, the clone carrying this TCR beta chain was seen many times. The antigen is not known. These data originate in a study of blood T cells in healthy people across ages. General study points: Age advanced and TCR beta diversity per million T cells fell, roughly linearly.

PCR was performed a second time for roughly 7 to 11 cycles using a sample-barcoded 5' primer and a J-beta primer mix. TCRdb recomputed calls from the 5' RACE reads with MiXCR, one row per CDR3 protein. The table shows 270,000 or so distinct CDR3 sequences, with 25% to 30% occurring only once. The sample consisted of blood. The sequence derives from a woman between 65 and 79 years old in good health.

The CDR3 spells CASSQDHPLGTQYF. The CDR3 DNA follows: TGTGCCAGCAGTCAAGACCACCCCTTGGGGACCCAGTACTTC. The chain uses TRBV27 and TRBJ2-5; the D is unclear. CDR1 is MNHEY and CDR2 is SMNVEV in the germline V gene (reference sequence). The CDR3 loop spans 14 amino acids. V lost 5 bases to trimming and J lost 7 bases, with 17 bases between them.